The source of this T cell receptor beta chain is a study of T cell responses to AZD1222 COVID-19 vaccine. Germline V gene data show CDR1 as SGHTS and CDR2 as YDEGEE. V was clipped by 2 bases and J by 4 bases, with 5 bases between them. The CDR3 consists of 12 residues. Assay used: immunoSEQ multiplex PCR; TCRdb lists only in-frame clones, some missing. This sample yields more than 65,000 clones, of which roughly 80% are seen a single time; around a fifth belongs to the top ten. The starting material was peripheral blood, obtained on day 0 of AZD1222 vaccination. J is TRBJ2-3 and V is TRBV5-8; D not resolved. The receptor's source is an adult in good health. The CDR3 sequence is CASSFQADTQYF. The CDR3 coding sequence is TGTGCCAGCAGCTTCCAGGCAGATACGCAGTATTTT.